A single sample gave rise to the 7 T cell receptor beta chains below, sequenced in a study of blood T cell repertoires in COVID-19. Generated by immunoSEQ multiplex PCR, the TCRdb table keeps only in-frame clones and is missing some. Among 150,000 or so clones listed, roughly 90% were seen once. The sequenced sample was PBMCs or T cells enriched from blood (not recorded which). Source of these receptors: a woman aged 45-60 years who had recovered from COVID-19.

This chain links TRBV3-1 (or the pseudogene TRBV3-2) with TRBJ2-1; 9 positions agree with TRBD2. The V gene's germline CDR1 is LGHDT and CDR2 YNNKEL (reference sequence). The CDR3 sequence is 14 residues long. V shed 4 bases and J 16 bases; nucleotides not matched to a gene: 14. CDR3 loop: CASSRLTSGQPDFF. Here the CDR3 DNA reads TGTGCCAGCAGCCGATTGACTAGCGGACAACCCGACTTCTTC.

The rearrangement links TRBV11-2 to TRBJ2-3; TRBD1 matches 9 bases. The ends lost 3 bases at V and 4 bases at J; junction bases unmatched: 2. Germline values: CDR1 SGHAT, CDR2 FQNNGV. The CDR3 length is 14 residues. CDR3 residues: CASSLDRGPDTQYF. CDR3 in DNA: TGTGCCAGCAGCTTGGACAGGGGCCCAGATACGCAGTATTTT.

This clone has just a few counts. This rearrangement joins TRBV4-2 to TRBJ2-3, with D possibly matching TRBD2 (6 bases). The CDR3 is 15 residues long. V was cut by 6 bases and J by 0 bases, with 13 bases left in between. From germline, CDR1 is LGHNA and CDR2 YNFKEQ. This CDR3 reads CASSPSAASTDTQYF. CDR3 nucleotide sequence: TGTGCCAGCAGTCCTAGCGCGGCTAGCACAGATACGCAGTATTTT.

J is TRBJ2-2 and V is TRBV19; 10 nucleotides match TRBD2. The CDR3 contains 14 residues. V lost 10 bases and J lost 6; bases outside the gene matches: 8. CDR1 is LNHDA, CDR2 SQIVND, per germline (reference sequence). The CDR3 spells CAINPGLASGELFF. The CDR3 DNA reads TGTGCCATTAATCCGGGACTAGCGTCCGGGGAGCTGTTTTTT.

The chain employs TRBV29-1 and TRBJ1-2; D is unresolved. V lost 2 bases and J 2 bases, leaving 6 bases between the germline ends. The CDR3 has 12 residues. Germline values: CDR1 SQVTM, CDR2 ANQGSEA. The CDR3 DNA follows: TGCAGCGTTGAAAGACTCAACTATGGCTACACCTTC. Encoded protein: CSVERLNYGYTF.

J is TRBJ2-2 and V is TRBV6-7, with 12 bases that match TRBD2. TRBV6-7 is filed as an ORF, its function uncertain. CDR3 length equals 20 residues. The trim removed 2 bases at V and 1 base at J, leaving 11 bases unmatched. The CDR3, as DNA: TGTGCCAGCAGTTACGCAATACCTACTAGCGGGGGGTGGAACACCGGGGAGCTGTTTTTT. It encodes CASSYAIPTSGGWNTGELFF.

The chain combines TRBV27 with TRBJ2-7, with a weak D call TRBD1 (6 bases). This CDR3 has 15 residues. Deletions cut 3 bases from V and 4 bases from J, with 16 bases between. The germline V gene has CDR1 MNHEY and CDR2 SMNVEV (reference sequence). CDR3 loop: CASSFRGSSSYEQYF. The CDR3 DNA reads TGTGCCAGCAGTTTCAGGGGTAGCTCGTCATACGAGCAGTACTTC.